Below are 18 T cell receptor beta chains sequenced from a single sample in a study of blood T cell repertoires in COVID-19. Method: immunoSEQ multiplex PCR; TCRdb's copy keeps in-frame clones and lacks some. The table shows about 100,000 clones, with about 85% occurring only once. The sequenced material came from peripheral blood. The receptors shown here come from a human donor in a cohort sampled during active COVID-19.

The CDR3 nucleotides read TGTGCCAGCAGACCTACGACAGGAGAGGGCTACACCTTC. It specifies CASRPTTGEGYTF. The V and J genes are TRBV2 and TRBJ1-2, with D tentatively TRBD1 (6 bases). Trimming removed 6 bases at V and 8 bases at J, with 16 bases between. From germline, CDR1 is SNHLY and CDR2 FYNNEI. The CDR3 is 13 amino acids.

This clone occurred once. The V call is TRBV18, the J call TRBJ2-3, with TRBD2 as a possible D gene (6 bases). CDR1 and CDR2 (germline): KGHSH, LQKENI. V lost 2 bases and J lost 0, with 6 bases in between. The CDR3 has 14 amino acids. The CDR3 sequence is CASSPGTSTDTQYF. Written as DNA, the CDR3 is TGTGCCAGCTCACCAGGGACTAGCACAGATACGCAGTATTTT.

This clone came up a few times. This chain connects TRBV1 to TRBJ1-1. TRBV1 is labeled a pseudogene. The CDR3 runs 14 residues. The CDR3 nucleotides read TGCACCAGCAGCCAAGACCCCCCTCGCACTGAAGCTTTCTTT. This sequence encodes CTSSQDPPRTEAFF.

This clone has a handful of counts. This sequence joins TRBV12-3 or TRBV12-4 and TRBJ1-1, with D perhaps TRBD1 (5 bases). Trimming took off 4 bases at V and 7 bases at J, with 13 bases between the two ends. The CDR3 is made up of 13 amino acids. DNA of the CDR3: TGTGCCAGCAGTTGGCTCAGGGAGGGTGAAGCTTTCTTT. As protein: CASSWLREGEAFF.

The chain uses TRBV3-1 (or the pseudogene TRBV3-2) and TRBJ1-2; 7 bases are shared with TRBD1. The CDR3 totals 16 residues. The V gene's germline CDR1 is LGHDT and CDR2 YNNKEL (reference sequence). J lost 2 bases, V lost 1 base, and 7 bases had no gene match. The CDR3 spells CASSQGLGQLNYGYTF. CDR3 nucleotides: TGTGCCAGCAGCCAAGGTCTGGGACAGCTAAACTATGGCTACACCTTC.

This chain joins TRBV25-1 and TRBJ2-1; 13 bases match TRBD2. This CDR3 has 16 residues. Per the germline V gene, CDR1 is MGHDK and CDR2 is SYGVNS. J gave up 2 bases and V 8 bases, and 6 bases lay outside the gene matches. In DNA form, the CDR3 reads TGTGCCAGCGCTGGGACTAGCGGGAACGCCTACAATGAGCAGTTCTTC. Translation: CASAGTSGNAYNEQFF.

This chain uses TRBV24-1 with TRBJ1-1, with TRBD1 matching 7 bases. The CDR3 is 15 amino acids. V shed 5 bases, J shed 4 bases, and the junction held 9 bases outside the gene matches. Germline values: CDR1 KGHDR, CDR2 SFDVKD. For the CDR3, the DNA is TGTGCCACCAGTGGAGGGGGCAGGGTCGGCACTGAAGCTTTCTTT. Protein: CATSGGGRVGTEAFF.

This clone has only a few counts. The CDR3 DNA sequence: TGTGCCAGCAGCCAAGGGACAGACCACAATGAGCAGTTCTTC. Protein product: CASSQGTDHNEQFF. This chain connects TRBV4-2 to TRBJ2-1; tentatively, D is TRBD1 (6 bases). V was cut by 1 base and J by 5 bases, with 9 bases left in between. The CDR3 covers 14 residues. Germline values: CDR1 LGHNA, CDR2 YNFKEQ.

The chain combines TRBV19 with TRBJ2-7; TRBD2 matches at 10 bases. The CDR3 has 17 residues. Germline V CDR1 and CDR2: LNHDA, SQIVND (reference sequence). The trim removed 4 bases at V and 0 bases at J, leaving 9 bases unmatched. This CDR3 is CASSKQQGLAVSYEQYF. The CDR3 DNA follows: TGTGCCAGTAGTAAACAACAAGGACTAGCGGTCTCCTACGAGCAGTACTTC.

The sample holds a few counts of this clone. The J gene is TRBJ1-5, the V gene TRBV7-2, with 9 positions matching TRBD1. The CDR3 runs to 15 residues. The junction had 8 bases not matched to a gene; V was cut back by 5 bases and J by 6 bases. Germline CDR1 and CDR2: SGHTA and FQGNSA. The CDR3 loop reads CASSARTGEGQPQHF. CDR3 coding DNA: TGTGCCAGCAGCGCTAGGACAGGGGAAGGTCAGCCCCAGCATTTT.

The DNA for the CDR3 is TGTGCCAGCAGCGCCAGGGGGCGTGATAATGAAAAACTGTTTTTT. It yields the protein CASSARGRDNEKLFF. This rearrangement joins TRBV5-8 to TRBJ1-4; 8 bases map to TRBD1. Germline CDR1 and CDR2: SGHTS and YDEGEE. The CDR3 sequence is 15 residues long. The V gene end was trimmed by 4 bases and the J gene end by 4 bases; junction bases not matched to a gene: 6.

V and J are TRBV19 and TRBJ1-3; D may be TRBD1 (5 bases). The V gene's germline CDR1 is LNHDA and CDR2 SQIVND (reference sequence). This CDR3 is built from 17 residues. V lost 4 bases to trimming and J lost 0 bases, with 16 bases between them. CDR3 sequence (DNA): TGTGCCAGTAGTACTCCCTGGACAATCTCCTCTGGAAACACCATATATTTT. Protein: CASSTPWTISSGNTIYF.

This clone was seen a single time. The CDR3 nucleotides read TGTGCCAGCAGCCAAGATGGGCCCTACAATGAGCAGTTCTTC. It encodes CASSQDGPYNEQFF. The chain has TRBV3-1 (or the pseudogene TRBV3-2) and TRBJ2-1; D is unresolved. CDR3 length equals 14 residues. The V end lost 0 bases, the J end lost 2 bases, and 5 bases lay between the germline ends. CDR1 is LGHDT and CDR2 is YNNKEL in the germline V gene (reference sequence).

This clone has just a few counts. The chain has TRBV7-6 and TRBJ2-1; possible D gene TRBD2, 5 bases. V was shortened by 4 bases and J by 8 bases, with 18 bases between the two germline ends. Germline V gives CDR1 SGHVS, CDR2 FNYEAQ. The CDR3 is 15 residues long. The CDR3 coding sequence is TGTGCCAGCAGCTCCGGGTTTCTAGCTGCGGATGAGCAGTTCTTC. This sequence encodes CASSSGFLAADEQFF.

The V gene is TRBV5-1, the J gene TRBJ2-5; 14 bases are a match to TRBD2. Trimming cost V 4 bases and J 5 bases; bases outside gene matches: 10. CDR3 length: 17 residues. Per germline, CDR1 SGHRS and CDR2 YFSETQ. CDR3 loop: CASSPLTSGRARETQYF. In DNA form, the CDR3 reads TGCGCCAGCAGCCCACTGACTAGCGGGAGGGCCCGGGAGACCCAGTACTTC. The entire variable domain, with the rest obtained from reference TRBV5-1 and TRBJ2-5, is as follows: KAGVTQTPRYLIKTRGQQVTLSCSPISGHRSVSWYQQTPGQGLQFLFEYFSETQRNKGNFPGRFSGRQFSNSRSEMNVSTLELGDSALYLCASSPLTSGRARETQYFGPGTRLLVL.

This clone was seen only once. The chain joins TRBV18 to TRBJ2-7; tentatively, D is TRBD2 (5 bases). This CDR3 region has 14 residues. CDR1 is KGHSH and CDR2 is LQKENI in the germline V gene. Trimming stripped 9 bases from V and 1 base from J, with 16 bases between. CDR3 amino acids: CASFLSDRSYEQYF. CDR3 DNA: TGTGCCAGTTTTCTTAGCGATAGGTCCTACGAGCAGTACTTC.

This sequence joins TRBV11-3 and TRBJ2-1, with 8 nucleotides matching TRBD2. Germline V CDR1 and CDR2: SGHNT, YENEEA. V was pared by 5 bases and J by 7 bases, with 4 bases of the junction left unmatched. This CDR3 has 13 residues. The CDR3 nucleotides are TGTGCCAGCAGCCGACCTAGCGGGAATGAGCAGTTCTTC. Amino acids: CASSRPSGNEQFF.

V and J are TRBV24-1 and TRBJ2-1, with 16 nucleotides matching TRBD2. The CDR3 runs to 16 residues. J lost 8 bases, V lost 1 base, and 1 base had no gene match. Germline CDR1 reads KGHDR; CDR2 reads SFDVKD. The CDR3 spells CATSDFGTSGRDEQFF. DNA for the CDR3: TGTGCCACCAGTGATTTTGGGACTAGCGGGAGGGATGAGCAGTTCTTC.